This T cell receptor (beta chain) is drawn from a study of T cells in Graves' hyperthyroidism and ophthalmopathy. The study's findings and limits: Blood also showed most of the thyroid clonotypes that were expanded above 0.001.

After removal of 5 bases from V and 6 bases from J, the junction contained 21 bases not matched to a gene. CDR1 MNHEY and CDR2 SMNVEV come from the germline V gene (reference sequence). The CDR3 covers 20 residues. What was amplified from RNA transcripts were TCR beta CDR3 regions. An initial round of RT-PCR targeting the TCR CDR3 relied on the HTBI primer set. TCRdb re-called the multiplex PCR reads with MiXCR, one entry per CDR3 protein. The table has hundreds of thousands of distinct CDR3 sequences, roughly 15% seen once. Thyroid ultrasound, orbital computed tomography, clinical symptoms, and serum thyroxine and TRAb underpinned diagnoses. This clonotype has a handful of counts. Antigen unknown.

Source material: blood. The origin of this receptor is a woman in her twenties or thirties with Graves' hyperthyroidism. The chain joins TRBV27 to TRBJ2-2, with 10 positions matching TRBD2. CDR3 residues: CASSASPGDRTSGKAGELFF. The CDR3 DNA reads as TGTGCCAGCAGTGCCTCGCCCGGGGACAGAACTAGCGGGAAAGCCGGGGAGCTGTTTTTT.